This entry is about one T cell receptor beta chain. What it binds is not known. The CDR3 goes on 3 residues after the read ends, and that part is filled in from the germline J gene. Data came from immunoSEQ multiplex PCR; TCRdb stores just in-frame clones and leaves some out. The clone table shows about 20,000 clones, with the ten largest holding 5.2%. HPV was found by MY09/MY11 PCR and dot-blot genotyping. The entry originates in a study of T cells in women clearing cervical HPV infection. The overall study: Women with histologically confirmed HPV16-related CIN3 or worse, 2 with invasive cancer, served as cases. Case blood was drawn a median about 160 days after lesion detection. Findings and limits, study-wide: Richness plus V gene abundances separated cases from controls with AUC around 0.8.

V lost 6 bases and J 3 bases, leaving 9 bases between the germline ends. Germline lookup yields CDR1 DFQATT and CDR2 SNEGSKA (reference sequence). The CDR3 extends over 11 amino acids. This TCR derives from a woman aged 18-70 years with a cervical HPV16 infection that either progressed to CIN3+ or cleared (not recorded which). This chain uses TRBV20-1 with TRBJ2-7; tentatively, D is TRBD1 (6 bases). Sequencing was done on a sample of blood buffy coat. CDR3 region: CSARDNYEQYF. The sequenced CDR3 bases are TGCAGTGCGAGGGACAACTACGAG.